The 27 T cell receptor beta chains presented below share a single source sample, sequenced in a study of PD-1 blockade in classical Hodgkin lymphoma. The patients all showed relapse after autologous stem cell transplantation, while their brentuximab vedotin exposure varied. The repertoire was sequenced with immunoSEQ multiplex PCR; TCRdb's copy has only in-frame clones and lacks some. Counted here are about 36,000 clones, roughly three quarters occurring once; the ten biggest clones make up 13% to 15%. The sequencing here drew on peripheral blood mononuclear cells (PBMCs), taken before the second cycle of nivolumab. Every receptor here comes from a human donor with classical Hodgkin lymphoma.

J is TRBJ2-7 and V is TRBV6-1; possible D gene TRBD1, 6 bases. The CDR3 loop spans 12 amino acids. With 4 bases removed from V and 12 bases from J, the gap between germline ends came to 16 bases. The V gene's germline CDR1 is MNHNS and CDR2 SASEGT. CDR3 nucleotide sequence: TGTGCCAGCAGTGGGGACACCCCTATAATGTACTTC. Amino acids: CASSGDTPIMYF.

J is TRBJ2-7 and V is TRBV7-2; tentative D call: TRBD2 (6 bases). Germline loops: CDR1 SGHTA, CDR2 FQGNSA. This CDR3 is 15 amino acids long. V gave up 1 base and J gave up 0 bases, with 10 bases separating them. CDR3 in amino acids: CASSLVADSSYEQYF. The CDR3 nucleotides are TGTGCCAGCAGCTTAGTAGCGGATAGCTCCTACGAGCAGTACTTC.

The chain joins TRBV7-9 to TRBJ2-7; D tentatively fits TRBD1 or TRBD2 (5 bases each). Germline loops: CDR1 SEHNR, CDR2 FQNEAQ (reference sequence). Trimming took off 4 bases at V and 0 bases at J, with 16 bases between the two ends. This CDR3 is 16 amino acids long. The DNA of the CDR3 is TGTGCCAGCAGCTGGCTGGGACGGACTCCCTCCTACGAGCAGTACTTC. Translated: CASSWLGRTPSYEQYF.

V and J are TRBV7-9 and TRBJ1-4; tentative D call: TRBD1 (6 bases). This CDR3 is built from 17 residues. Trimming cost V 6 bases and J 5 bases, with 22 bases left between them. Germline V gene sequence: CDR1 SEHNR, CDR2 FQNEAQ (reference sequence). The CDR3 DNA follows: TGTGCCAGCAGTTCTCCAAATAGTGGGAGGGGGAATGAAAAACTGTTTTTT. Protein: CASSSPNSGRGNEKLFF.

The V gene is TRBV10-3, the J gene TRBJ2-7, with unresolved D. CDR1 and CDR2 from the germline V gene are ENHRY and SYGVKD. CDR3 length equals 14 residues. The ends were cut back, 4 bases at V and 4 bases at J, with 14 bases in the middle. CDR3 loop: CAISVGVGAYEQYF. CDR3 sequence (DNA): TGTGCCATCAGTGTCGGTGTAGGCGCATACGAGCAGTACTTC.

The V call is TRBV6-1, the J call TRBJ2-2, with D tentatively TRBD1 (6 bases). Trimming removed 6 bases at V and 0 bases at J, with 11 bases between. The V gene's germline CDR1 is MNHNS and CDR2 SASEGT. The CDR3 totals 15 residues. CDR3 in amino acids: CASRAGQTNTGELFF. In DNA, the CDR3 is TGTGCCAGCAGAGCCGGACAGACGAACACCGGGGAGCTGTTTTTT.

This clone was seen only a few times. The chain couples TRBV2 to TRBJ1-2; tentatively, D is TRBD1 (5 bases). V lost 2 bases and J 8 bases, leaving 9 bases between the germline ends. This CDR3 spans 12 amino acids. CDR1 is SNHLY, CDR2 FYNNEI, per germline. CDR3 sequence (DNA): TGTGCCAGCAGTGAAACCCAGGGAGGCTACACCTTC. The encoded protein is CASSETQGGYTF.

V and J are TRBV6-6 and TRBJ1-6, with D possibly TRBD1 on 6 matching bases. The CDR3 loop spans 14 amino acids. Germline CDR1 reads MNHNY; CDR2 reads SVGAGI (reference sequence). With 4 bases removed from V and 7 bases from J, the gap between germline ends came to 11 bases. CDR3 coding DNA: TGTGCCAGCAGTTTCAGGGGAACGAATTCACCCCTCCACTTT. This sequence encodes CASSFRGTNSPLHF.

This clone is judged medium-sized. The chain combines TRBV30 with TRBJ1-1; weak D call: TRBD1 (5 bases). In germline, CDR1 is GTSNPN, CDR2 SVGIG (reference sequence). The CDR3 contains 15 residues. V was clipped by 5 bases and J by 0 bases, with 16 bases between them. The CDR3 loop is CAWLRTRGMNTEAFF. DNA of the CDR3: TGTGCCTGGCTTCGGACAAGGGGTATGAACACTGAAGCTTTCTTT.

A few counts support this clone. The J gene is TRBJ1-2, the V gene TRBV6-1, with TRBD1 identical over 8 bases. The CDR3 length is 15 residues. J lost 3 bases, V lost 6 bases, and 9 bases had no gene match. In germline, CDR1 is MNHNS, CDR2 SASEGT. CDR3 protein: CASSVGQGIHYGYTF. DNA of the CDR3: TGTGCCAGCAGCGTTGGACAGGGCATCCACTATGGCTACACCTTC.

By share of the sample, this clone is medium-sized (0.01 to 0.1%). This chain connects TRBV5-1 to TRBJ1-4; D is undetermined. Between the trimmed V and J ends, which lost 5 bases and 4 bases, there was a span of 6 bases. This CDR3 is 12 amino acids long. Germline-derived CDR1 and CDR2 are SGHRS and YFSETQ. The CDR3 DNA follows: TGCGCCAGCAGGCGGGGTAATGAAAAACTGTTTTTT. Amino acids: CASRRGNEKLFF.

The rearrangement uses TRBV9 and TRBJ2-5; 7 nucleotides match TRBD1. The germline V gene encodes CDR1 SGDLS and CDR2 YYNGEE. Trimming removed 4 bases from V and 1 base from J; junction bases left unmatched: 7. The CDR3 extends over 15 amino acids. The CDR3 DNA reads TGTGCCAGCAGCTACAGGGGTGCCCCCCAAGAGACCCAGTACTTC. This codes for CASSYRGAPQETQYF.

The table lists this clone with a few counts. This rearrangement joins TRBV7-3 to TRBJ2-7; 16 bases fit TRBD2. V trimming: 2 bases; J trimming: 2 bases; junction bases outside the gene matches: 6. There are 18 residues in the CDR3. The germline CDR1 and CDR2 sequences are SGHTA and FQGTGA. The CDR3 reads CASSLHPGLAGGPYEQYF. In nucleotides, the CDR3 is TGTGCCAGCAGCTTACATCCGGGACTAGCGGGAGGGCCCTACGAGCAGTACTTC.

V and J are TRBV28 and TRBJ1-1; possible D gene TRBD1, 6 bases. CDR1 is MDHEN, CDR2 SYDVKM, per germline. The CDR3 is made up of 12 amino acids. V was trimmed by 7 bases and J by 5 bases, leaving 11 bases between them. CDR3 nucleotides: TGTGCCAGCACCGAGGGGGGGACTGAAGCTTTCTTT. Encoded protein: CASTEGGTEAFF.

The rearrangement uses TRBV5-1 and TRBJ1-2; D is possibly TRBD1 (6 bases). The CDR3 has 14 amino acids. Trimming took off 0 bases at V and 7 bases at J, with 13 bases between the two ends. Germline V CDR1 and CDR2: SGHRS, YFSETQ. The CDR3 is CASSLAGGAGGYTF. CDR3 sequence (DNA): TGCGCCAGCAGCTTGGCCGGGGGGGCCGGTGGCTACACCTTC.

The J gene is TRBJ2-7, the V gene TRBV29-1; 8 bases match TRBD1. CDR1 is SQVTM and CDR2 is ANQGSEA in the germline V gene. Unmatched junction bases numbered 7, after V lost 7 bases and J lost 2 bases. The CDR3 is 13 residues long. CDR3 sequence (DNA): TGCAGCGCCCAGGGGGCAGGAGCCTACGAGCAGTACTTC. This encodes CSAQGAGAYEQYF.

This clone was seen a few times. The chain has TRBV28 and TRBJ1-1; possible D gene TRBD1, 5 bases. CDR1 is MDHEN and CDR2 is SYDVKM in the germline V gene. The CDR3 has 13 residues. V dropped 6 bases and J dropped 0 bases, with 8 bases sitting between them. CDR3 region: CASRRQLNTEAFF. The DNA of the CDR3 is TGTGCCAGCAGACGACAGTTGAACACTGAAGCTTTCTTT.

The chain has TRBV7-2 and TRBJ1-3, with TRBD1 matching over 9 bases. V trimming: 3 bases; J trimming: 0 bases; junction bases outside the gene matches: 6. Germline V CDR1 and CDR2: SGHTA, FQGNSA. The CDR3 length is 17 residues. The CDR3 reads CASSFTGTGFSGNTIYF. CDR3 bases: TGTGCCAGCAGCTTCACCGGGACAGGGTTCTCTGGAAACACCATATATTTT.

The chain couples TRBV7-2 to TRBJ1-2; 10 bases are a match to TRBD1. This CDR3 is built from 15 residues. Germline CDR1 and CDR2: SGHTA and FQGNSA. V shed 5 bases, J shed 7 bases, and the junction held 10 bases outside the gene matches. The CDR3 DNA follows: TGTGCCAGCAGCCGTAAGGGACAGGGGCTGACTGGCTACACCTTC. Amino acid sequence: CASSRKGQGLTGYTF.

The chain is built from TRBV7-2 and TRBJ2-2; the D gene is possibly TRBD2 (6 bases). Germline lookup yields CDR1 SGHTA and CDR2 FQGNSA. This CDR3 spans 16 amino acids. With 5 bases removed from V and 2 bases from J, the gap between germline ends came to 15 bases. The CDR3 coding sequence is TGTGCCAGCAGCGCGACCCCGGGACTCAACACCGGGGAGCTGTTTTTT. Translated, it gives CASSATPGLNTGELFF.

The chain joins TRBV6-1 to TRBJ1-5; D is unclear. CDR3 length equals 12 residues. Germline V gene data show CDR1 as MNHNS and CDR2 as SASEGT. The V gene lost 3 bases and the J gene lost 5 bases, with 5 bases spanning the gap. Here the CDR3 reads CASSDLYQPQHF. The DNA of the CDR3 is TGTGCCAGCAGTGATCTATATCAGCCCCAGCATTTT.

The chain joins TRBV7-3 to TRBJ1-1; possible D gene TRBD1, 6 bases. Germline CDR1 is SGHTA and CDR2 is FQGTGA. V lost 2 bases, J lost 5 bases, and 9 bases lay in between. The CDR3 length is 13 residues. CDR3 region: CASSLQGRTEAFF. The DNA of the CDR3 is TGTGCCAGCAGCTTACAGGGGCGGACTGAAGCTTTCTTT.

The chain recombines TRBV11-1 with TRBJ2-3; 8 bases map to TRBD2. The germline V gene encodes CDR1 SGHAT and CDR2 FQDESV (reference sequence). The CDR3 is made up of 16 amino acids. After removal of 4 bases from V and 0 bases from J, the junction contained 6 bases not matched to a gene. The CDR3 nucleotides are TGTGCCAGCAGCTCCGGACTAGCATATAGCACAGATACGCAGTATTTT. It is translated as CASSSGLAYSTDTQYF.

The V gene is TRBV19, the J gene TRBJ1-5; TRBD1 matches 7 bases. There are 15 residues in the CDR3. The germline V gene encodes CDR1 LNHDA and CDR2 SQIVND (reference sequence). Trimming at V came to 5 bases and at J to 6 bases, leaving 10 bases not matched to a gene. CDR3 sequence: CASSPGPTGRQPQHF. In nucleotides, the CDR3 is TGTGCCAGTAGTCCGGGACCGACAGGGCGTCAGCCCCAGCATTTT.

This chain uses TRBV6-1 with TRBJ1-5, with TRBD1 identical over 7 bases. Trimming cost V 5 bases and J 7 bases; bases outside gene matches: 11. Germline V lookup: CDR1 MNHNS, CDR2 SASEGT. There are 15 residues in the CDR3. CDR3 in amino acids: CASSNDRAGGQPQHF. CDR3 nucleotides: TGTGCCAGCAGTAACGACAGGGCGGGTGGGCAGCCCCAGCATTTT.

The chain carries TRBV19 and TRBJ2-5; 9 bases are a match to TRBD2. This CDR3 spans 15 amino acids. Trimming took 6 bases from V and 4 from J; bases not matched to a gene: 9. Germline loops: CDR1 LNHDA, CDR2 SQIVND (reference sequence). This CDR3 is CASRKSGRWGETQYF. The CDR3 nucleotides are TGTGCCAGTAGAAAAAGCGGGAGGTGGGGAGAGACCCAGTACTTC.

CDR3 bases: TGTGCCAGCAGCGGACTCCTAGGTTCTGGGGTGAACACCGGGGAGCTGTTTTTT. Its translation is CASSGLLGSGVNTGELFF. The chain carries TRBV5-5 and TRBJ2-2, with a weak D call TRBD2 (5 bases). Germline V lookup: CDR1 SGHKS, CDR2 YYEKEE (reference sequence). Between the trimmed V and J ends, which lost 4 bases and 1 base, there was a span of 20 bases. The CDR3 has 18 residues.